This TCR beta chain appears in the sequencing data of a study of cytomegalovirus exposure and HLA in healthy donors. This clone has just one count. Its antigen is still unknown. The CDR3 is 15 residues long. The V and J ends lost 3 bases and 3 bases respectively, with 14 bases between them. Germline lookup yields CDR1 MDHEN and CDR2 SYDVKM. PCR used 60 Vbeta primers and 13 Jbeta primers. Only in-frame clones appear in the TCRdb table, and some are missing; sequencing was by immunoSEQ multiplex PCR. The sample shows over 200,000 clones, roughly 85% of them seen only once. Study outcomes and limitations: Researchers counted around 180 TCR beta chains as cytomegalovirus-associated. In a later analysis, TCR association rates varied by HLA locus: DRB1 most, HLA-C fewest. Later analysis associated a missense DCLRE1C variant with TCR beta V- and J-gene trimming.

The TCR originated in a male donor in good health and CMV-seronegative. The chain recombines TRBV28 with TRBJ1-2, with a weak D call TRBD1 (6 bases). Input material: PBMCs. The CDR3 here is CASSLLAGADYGYTF. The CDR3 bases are TGTGCCAGCAGTTTGTTGGCAGGGGCTGACTATGGCTACACCTTC.